The 26 T cell receptor beta chains below come from one sample, sequenced in a study of T cells in localized non-small cell lung cancer. The method was immunoSEQ multiplex PCR; TCRdb's version includes in-frame clones alone and lacks a portion of them. The table has around 35,000 clones, around four fifths seen once. The material sequenced was peripheral blood, taken before any cancer treatment. The source of these receptors is a male donor at least 60 years old with stage III squamous cell lung carcinoma.

This rearrangement joins TRBV11-1 to TRBJ2-5; 8 bases align to TRBD1. Germline lookup yields CDR1 SGHAT and CDR2 FQDESV (reference sequence). The CDR3 is 15 amino acids. The ends lost 7 bases at V and 5 bases at J; junction bases unmatched: 12. CDR3 DNA sequence: TGTGCCAGCACCGATGTACAGGGGGAAGAGGAGACCCAGTACTTC. It encodes CASTDVQGEEETQYF. Full variable domain (remainder filled in from reference TRBV11-1 and TRBJ2-5): EAEVAQSPRYKITEKSQAVAFWCDPISGHATLYWYRQILGQGPELLVQFQDESVVDDSQLPKDRFSAERLKGVDSTLKIQPAELGDSAMYLCASTDVQGEEETQYFGPGTRLLVL.

The rearrangement links TRBV7-2 to TRBJ1-2, with D hard to call. Trimming pared 7 bases from V and 2 bases from J, leaving 8 bases between. Germline V gene lookup returns CDR1 SGHTA and CDR2 FQGNSA. The length of the CDR3 is 12 residues. CDR3 sequence reads: CASTPSNYGYTF. The CDR3 nucleotides read TGTGCCAGCACCCCCAGCAACTATGGCTACACCTTC.

The CDR3 DNA sequence: TGTGCCAGCAGCGCCCTCCTGGGGGGCGTAGGCTACACCTTC. Translating it yields CASSALLGGVGYTF. The rearrangement links TRBV5-6 to TRBJ1-2; possibly TRBD1 for D (6 bases). The CDR3 spans 14 residues. V was shortened by 4 bases and J by 8 bases, with 18 bases between the two germline ends. Germline V gene data show CDR1 as SGHDT and CDR2 as YYEEEE.

This clone appeared a few times. The chain carries TRBV19 and TRBJ1-4; D may be TRBD1 (6 bases). Per germline, CDR1 LNHDA and CDR2 SQIVND (reference sequence). This CDR3 has 14 residues. Between the trimmed V and J ends, which lost 4 bases and 6 bases, there was a span of 12 bases. This CDR3 is CASSTGASDEKLFF. CDR3 coding DNA: TGTGCCAGTAGTACGGGGGCCTCGGATGAAAAACTGTTTTTT. The variable domain in full, with the rest retrieved from reference TRBV19 and TRBJ1-4, is DGGITQSPKYLFRKEGQNVTLSCEQNLNHDAMYWYRQDPGQGLRLIYYSQIVNDFQKGDIAEGYSVSREKKESFPLTVTSAQKNPTAFYLCASSTGASDEKLFFGSGTQLSVL.

J is TRBJ1-3 and V is TRBV6-5; a weak D match, TRBD1 (5 bases). The V and J ends lost 6 bases and 5 bases respectively, with 14 bases between them. CDR3 length: 14 amino acids. CDR1 MNHEY and CDR2 SVGAGI come from the germline V gene. The CDR3 coding sequence is TGTGCCAGCAGAACCCAGGGAGGACGAAACACCATATATTTT. As protein: CASRTQGGRNTIYF.

The chain combines TRBV5-4 with TRBJ2-1; no clear D. Trimming took 2 bases from V and 3 from J, leaving 12 bases between them. From germline, CDR1 is SGHNT and CDR2 YYREEE (reference sequence). The CDR3 consists of 15 residues. Here the CDR3 reads CASSFSGLGYNEQFF. CDR3 nucleotide sequence: TGTGCCAGCAGCTTCTCAGGTTTGGGCTACAATGAGCAGTTCTTC.

The gene calls are TRBV19 and TRBJ2-1; D is unresolved. This CDR3 region has 15 residues. Per germline, CDR1 LNHDA and CDR2 SQIVND (reference sequence). The germline V and J ends were trimmed by 4 bases and 2 bases, with 12 bases remaining between them. The CDR3 sequence: CASSRADYTYNEQFF. CDR3 coding DNA: TGTGCCAGTAGTAGGGCCGATTACACCTACAATGAGCAGTTCTTC.

V gene TRBV6-1 combines with J gene TRBJ2-1; the match to TRBD2 covers 8 bases. Germline CDR1 is MNHNS and CDR2 is SASEGT. V gave up 8 bases and J gave up 6 bases; unmatched junction bases: 12. The CDR3 loop spans 15 amino acids. For the CDR3, the DNA is TGTGCCAGCGCCAGGCATGACGGGAGGGCCAATGAGCAGTTCTTC. This encodes CASARHDGRANEQFF.

A few counts support this clone. Other DNA sequences within the sample encode an identical CDR3. The J gene is TRBJ2-3, the V gene TRBV5-1; D is perhaps TRBD1 or TRBD2 (5 bases each). The V end was cut by 7 bases, the J end by 1 base, with 13 bases between. The V gene's germline CDR1 is SGHRS and CDR2 YFSETQ. This CDR3 spans 14 amino acids. The CDR3 loop is CASGGEEGTDTQYF. The DNA for the CDR3 is TGCGCCAGCGGGGGTGAAGAAGGCACAGATACGCAGTATTTT.

The gene calls are TRBV5-1 and TRBJ2-1; 7 bases map to TRBD2. Germline lookup yields CDR1 SGHRS and CDR2 YFSETQ. The CDR3 contains 15 residues. Trimming cost V 5 bases and J 6 bases; bases outside gene matches: 11. The CDR3 loop is CASSLGLDEVNEQFF. CDR3 bases: TGCGCCAGCAGTCTCGGACTAGATGAGGTCAATGAGCAGTTCTTC. The full variable domain, completed using reference TRBV5-1 and TRBJ2-1, is KAGVTQTPRYLIKTRGQQVTLSCSPISGHRSVSWYQQTPGQGLQFLFEYFSETQRNKGNFPGRFSGRQFSNSRSEMNVSTLELGDSALYLCASSLGLDEVNEQFFGPGTRLTVL.

This chain joins TRBV6-9 and TRBJ2-1; 12 nucleotides agree with TRBD1. Germline V gene sequence: CDR1 MNHGY, CDR2 SVAAGI. V was clipped by 6 bases and J by 10 bases; unmatched bases: 10. This CDR3 contains 15 residues. CDR3 nucleotide sequence: TGTGCCAGCAGCGACGCGGGACAGGGGGCTGAGGAGCAGTTCTTC. Translated: CASSDAGQGAEEQFF.

Only one count was recorded for this clone. This rearrangement joins TRBV2 to TRBJ2-2, with TRBD2 matching 7 bases. The CDR3 is made up of 13 amino acids. Germline CDR1 is SNHLY and CDR2 is FYNNEI. V dropped 6 bases and J dropped 4; count of bases not matched to a gene: 2. The CDR3 spells CASRGGGTGELFF. CDR3 sequence (DNA): TGTGCCAGCAGGGGCGGGGGCACCGGGGAGCTGTTTTTT.

This clone has just a few counts. V usage is TRBV7-2 and J usage is TRBJ1-1; no reliable D call. Trimming took 3 bases from V and 6 from J, leaving 17 bases between them. CDR3 length: 15 amino acids. Germline loops: CDR1 SGHTA, CDR2 FQGNSA. The CDR3 protein is CASSFSIGGSAEAFF. CDR3 sequence (DNA): TGTGCCAGCAGCTTTTCTATAGGCGGGTCGGCTGAAGCTTTCTTT.

This chain connects TRBV27 to TRBJ1-1, with 10 positions matching TRBD1. The germline V gene has CDR1 MNHEY and CDR2 SMNVEV (reference sequence). The ends lost 4 bases at V and 9 bases at J; junction bases unmatched: 5. The length of the CDR3 is 13 residues. The CDR3 DNA follows: TGTGCCAGCAGTTCGCCGGACAGGGGGAAAGCTTTCTTT. It encodes CASSSPDRGKAFF.

The V and J genes are TRBV5-6 and TRBJ2-7; 8 bases are shared with TRBD1. Germline V CDR1 and CDR2: SGHDT, YYEEEE. The ends lost 4 bases at V and 6 bases at J; junction bases unmatched: 3. There are 12 residues in the CDR3. CDR3 bases: TGTGCCAGCAGCCCGGGGACAGGCGAGCAGTACTTC. This encodes CASSPGTGEQYF.

This rearrangement joins TRBV9 to TRBJ2-1; 8 bases agree with TRBD1. CDR3 length: 15 amino acids. Germline lookup yields CDR1 SGDLS and CDR2 YYNGEE. Trimming removed 3 bases from V and 9 bases from J; junction bases left unmatched: 11. This CDR3 reads CASSDSGTGYTEQFF. In DNA form, the CDR3 reads TGTGCCAGCAGCGACTCCGGGACAGGTTATACTGAGCAGTTCTTC. The full variable domain, its missing parts supplied by reference TRBV9 and TRBJ2-1, is DSGVTQTPKHLITATGQRVTLRCSPRSGDLSVYWYQQSLDQGLQFLIQYYNGEERAKGNILERFSAQQFPDLHSELNLSSLELGDSALYFCASSDSGTGYTEQFFGPGTRLTVL.

The chain links TRBV28 to TRBJ1-1; D is uncertain. CDR3 length: 14 residues. V was shortened by 1 base and J by 0 bases, with 6 bases between the two germline ends. Germline lookup yields CDR1 MDHEN and CDR2 SYDVKM. DNA for the CDR3: TGTGCCAGCAGTTTATTTACCATGAACACTGAAGCTTTCTTT. Translated, it gives CASSLFTMNTEAFF. The whole variable domain, remainder taken from reference TRBV28 and TRBJ1-1, is DVKVTQSSRYLVKRTGEKVFLECVQDMDHENMFWYRQDPGLGLRLIYFSYDVKMKEKGDIPEGYSVSREKKERFSLILESASTNQTSMYLCASSLFTMNTEAFFGQGTRLTVV.

DNA for the CDR3: TGTGCCAGCAGCGCCTTAGGGGGGCAGATTGAAAAACTGTTTTTT. It translates to CASSALGGQIEKLFF. The chain combines TRBV7-2 with TRBJ1-4; D is perhaps TRBD1 (6 bases). The CDR3 contains 15 residues. Germline CDR1 SGHTA, CDR2 FQGNSA. V lost 5 bases and J 7 bases, leaving 17 bases between the germline ends.

The genes are TRBV4-3 and TRBJ2-1, with TRBD2 matching over 15 bases. The ends lost 0 bases at V and 2 bases at J; junction bases unmatched: 8. The CDR3 loop spans 20 amino acids. In germline, CDR1 is LGHNA, CDR2 YSLEER. The CDR3 loop reads CASSQDGGLAGGRTYNEQFF. CDR3 coding DNA: TGCGCCAGCAGCCAAGATGGTGGACTAGCGGGAGGGAGAACCTACAATGAGCAGTTCTTC.

V is TRBV28 and J is TRBJ2-3; TRBD2 matches at 7 bases. Per the germline V gene, CDR1 is MDHEN and CDR2 is SYDVKM. V trimming: 6 bases; J trimming: 0 bases; junction bases outside the gene matches: 12. This CDR3 is built from 17 residues. CDR3 nucleotides: TGTGCCAGCAGATTAAGGACTGCGGGAGCTAGCACAGATACGCAGTATTTT. Translation gives CASRLRTAGASTDTQYF.

The V call is TRBV7-9, the J call TRBJ2-3, with 8 nucleotides matching TRBD1. The CDR3 consists of 14 residues. The germline V gene encodes CDR1 SEHNR and CDR2 FQNEAQ (reference sequence). V gave up 4 bases and J gave up 2 bases; unmatched junction bases: 2. The CDR3 DNA is TGTGCCAGCAGCTCGGACAGGGCCACAGATACGCAGTATTTT. It encodes CASSSDRATDTQYF.

This clone is a singleton in its sample. The V call is TRBV6-6, the J call TRBJ2-7; D remains unclear. The CDR3 has 12 residues. Per germline, CDR1 MNHNY and CDR2 SVGAGI (reference sequence). Trimming stripped 2 bases from V and 7 bases from J, with 9 bases between. In DNA form, the CDR3 reads TGTGCCAGCAGTTACGGGAAAAGGGAGCAGTACTTC. This encodes CASSYGKREQYF.

The chain combines TRBV28 with TRBJ1-4; 9 bases match TRBD1. With 4 bases clipped from V and 8 bases from J, the junction kept 11 bases outside the gene matches. Germline V gene lookup returns CDR1 MDHEN and CDR2 SYDVKM. CDR3 size: 16 residues. Here the CDR3 DNA reads TGTGCCAGCAGTTCCGGGACAGGGTCCCTTCGAGAAAAACTGTTTTTT. Encoded protein: CASSSGTGSLREKLFF.

This clone appeared a few times. This rearrangement joins TRBV2 to TRBJ1-1; no firm D call. The V and J ends lost 7 bases and 9 bases respectively, with 18 bases between them. The CDR3 runs 13 residues. The germline V gene has CDR1 SNHLY and CDR2 FYNNEI. The DNA for the CDR3 is TGTGCCAGCAAGGGCCAGCAAGGGTTTAAAGCTTTCTTT. This sequence encodes CASKGQQGFKAFF.

V gene TRBV5-1 combines with J gene TRBJ2-3, with no clear D. V was clipped by 0 bases and J by 0 bases, with 5 bases between them. The CDR3 loop spans 14 amino acids. Germline V gene lookup returns CDR1 SGHRS and CDR2 YFSETQ. In nucleotides, the CDR3 is TGCGCCAGCAGCTTGGACTGGAGCACAGATACGCAGTATTTT. Translating gives CASSLDWSTDTQYF.

In this sample, this clone turned up a few times. The chain is built from TRBV4-1 and TRBJ1-1, with a weak D call TRBD1 (6 bases). The CDR3 has 19 amino acids. The germline V gene has CDR1 MGHRA and CDR2 YSYEKL. Trimming removed 2 bases at V and 1 base at J, with 23 bases between. CDR3 loop: CASSQKPGGRVEENTEAFF. The CDR3 nucleotides are TGCGCCAGCAGCCAAAAACCGGGGGGCAGGGTCGAGGAGAACACTGAAGCTTTCTTT.